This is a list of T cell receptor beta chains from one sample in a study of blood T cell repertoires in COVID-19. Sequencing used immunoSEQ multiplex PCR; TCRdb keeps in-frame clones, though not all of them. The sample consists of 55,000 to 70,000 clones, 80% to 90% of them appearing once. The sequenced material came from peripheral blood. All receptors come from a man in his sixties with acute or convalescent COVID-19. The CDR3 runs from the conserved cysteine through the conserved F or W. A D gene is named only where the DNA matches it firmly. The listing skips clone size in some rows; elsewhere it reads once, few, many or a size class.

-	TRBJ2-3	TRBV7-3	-	CASSLSARDTQYF	TGTGCCAGCAGCTTAAGCGCCCGGGATACGCAGTATTTT
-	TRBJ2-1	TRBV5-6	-	CASGDTSSYNEQFF	TGTGCCAGCGGGGACACCAGCTCCTACAATGAGCAGTTCTTC
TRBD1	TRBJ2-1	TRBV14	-	CASSPIRDRAYNEQFF	TGTGCCAGCAGCCCAATCCGGGACAGGGCCTACAATGAGCAGTTCTTC
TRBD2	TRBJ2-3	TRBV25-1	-	CASSELVGGASDTQYF	TGTGCCAGCAGTGAATTGGTCGGGGGGGCCTCAGATACGCAGTATTTT
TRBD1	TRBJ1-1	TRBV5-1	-	CASSLGPGQGSTEAFF	TGCGCCAGCAGCTTGGGACCGGGACAGGGGAGCACTGAAGCTTTCTTT
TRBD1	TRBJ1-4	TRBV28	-	CASKEGQGREKLFF	TGTGCCAGCAAGGAGGGACAGGGGAGAGAAAAACTGTTTTTT
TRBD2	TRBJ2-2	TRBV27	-	CASTLRGGARYTGELFF	TGTGCCAGCACTCTACGCGGGGGGGCGAGGTACACCGGGGAGCTGTTTTTT
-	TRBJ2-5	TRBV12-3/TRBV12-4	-	CASSLVAAETQYF	TGTGCCAGCAGTTTAGTAGCTGCCGAGACCCAGTACTTC
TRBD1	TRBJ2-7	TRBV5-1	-	CASTSGTGSYEQYF	TGCGCCAGCACCTCCGGGACAGGGAGCTACGAGCAGTACTTC
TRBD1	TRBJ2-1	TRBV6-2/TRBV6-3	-	CASSSFDRDNEQFF	TGTGCCAGCAGTTCTTTCGACAGGGACAATGAGCAGTTCTTC
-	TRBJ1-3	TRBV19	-	CASSIQGISGNTIYF	TGTGCCAGTAGTATCCAGGGGATCTCTGGAAACACCATATATTTT
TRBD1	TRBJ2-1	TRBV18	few	CASSQDRSSYNEQFF	TGTGCCAGCTCACAGGACAGGAGCTCCTACAATGAGCAGTTCTTC
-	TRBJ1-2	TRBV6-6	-	CASSLSSANYGYTF	TGTGCCAGCAGTCTATCCTCAGCTAACTATGGCTACACCTTC
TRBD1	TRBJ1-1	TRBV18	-	CASSDTPGTEPFF	TGTGCCAGCTCGGACACTCCAGGGACAGAACCTTTCTTT
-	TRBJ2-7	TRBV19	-	CASSKTPGSYEQYF	TGTGCCAGTAGTAAGACCCCGGGTTCCTACGAGCAGTACTTC
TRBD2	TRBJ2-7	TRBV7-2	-	CASSLWTSGGAGEQYF	TGTGCCAGCAGCCTCTGGACTAGCGGGGGGGCTGGCGAGCAGTACTTC
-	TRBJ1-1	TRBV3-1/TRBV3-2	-	CASSHQGKTNTEAFF	TGTGCCAGCAGCCACCAGGGGAAGACGAACACTGAAGCTTTCTTT
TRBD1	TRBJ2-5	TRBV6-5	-	CASSRGQVQETQYF	TGTGCCAGCAGCCGAGGACAGGTCCAAGAGACCCAGTACTTC
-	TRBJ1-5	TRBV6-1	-	CASSEAGEQPQHF	TGTGCCAGCAGTGAGGCAGGGGAACAGCCCCAGCATTTT
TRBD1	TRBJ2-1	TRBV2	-	CATTEGQGRYNEQFF	TGTGCCACCACCGAGGGACAGGGGCGCTACAATGAGCAGTTCTTC
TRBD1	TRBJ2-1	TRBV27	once	CASSPDRLLQGSGNEQFF	TGTGCCAGCAGTCCAGACCGACTATTACAGGGGTCTGGCAATGAGCAGTTCTTC
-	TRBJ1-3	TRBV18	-	CASSPKDRSFYGNTIYF	TGTGCCAGCTCACCGAAAGACAGAAGCTTTTATGGAAACACCATATATTTT
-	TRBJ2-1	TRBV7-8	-	CASSPQVHAYNEQFF	TGTGCCAGCAGCCCCCAAGTACACGCCTACAATGAGCAGTTCTTC
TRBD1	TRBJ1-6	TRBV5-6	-	CASSHGTGGLPLHF	TGTGCCAGCAGCCATGGGACAGGGGGCTTACCCCTCCACTTT
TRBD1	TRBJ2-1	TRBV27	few	CASSPRQGAGGLYNEQFF	TGTGCCAGCAGCCCCCGACAGGGGGCCGGGGGTTTATACAATGAGCAGTTCTTC
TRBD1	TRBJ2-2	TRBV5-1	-	CASSLGGTGHTGELFF	TGCGCCAGCAGCTTGGGAGGGACAGGCCACACCGGGGAGCTGTTTTTT
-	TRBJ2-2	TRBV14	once	CASSQDGLLVINTGELFF	TGTGCCAGCAGCCAAGATGGCTTACTAGTAATTAACACCGGGGAGCTGTTTTTT
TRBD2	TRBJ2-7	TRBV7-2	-	CASRGPGTTSYGQYF	TGTGCCAGCAGAGGACCCGGGACTACCTCCTACGGGCAGTACTTC
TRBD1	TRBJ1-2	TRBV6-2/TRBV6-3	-	CASSYPAGQGPGGYTF	TGTGCCAGCAGTTACCCAGCAGGACAGGGCCCCGGCGGCTACACCTTC
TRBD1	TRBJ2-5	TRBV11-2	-	CASSSTGVQETQYF	TGTGCCAGCAGCTCCACAGGGGTCCAAGAGACCCAGTACTTC
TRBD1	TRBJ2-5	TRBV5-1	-	CASSYGQGRVETQYF	TGCGCCAGCAGCTACGGACAGGGCAGAGTGGAGACCCAGTACTTC
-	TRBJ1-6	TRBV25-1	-	CASSETGLYNSPLHF	TGTGCCAGCAGTGAAACAGGCCTCTATAATTCACCCCTCCACTTT
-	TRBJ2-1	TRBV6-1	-	CASSDRVILANNEQFF	TGTGCCAGCAGTGATCGGGTAATACTAGCTAACAATGAGCAGTTCTTC
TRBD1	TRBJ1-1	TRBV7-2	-	CASSLSGTGLEAFF	TGTGCCAGCAGCCTCTCCGGGACAGGGCTTGAAGCTTTCTTT
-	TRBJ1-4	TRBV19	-	CASSGGLFLANEKLFF	TGTGCCAGTAGTGGCGGGCTTTTTTTGGCTAATGAAAAACTGTTTTTT
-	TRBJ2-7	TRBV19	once	CASSIDPTGDEQYF	TGTGCCAGTAGTATAGACCCGACAGGCGACGAGCAGTACTTC
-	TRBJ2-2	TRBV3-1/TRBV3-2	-	CASSQESGPTGELFF	TGTGCCAGCAGCCAAGAGTCAGGGCCGACCGGGGAGCTGTTTTTT
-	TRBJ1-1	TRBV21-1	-	CAKKRGGLNTEAFF	TGTGCCAAAAAAAGGGGAGGACTGAACACTGAAGCTTTCTTT
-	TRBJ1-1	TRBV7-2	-	CASSPGGKNTEAFF	TGTGCCAGCAGCCCCGGGGGTAAGAACACTGAAGCTTTCTTT
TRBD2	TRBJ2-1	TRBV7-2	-	CASSPTSGGSSYNEQFF	TGTGCCAGCAGCCCGACTAGCGGGGGGAGCTCCTACAATGAGCAGTTCTTC
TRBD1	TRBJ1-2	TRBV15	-	CATSPRTGSTNYGYTF	TGTGCCACCAGCCCGCGGACAGGGAGTACGAACTATGGCTACACCTTC
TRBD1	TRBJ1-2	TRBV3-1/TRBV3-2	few	CASSQSGGAYYGYTF	TGTGCCAGCAGCCAATCAGGGGGCGCTTACTATGGCTACACCTTC
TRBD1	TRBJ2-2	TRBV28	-	CASSLAGTGKTTGELFF	TGTGCCAGCAGTTTGGCGGGGACAGGGAAGACCACCGGGGAGCTGTTTTTT
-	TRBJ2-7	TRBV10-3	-	CAISERGQDEQYF	TGTGCCATCAGTGAGAGGGGTCAAGACGAGCAGTACTTC